Listed below are T cell receptor beta chains from one sample, sequenced in a study of T cells in Graves' hyperthyroidism and ophthalmopathy. MiXCR was run by TCRdb on the multiplex PCR reads, yielding one entry per CDR3 protein. The table shows 380,000 or so distinct CDR3 sequences, with roughly 13% occurring only once. The sequenced sample consisted of blood. These receptors came from a man aged 25-45 years with Graves' hyperthyroidism that later progressed to Graves' ophthalmopathy. Both conserved end residues are part of each CDR3. A D gene is named only where the DNA matches it firmly. Clone size is given for some rows only: seen once, a few or many times, or a class if the clone is expanded.

TRBV11-2	-	12	many	TRBJ1-6	TGTGCCAGCAGCTCCGCGGGGGGGCCCCTCCACTTT	CASSSAGGPLHF
TRBV20-1	-	11	few	TRBJ1-1	TGCAGTGCTAGAGATGGCCCTGAAGCTTTCTTT	CSARDGPEAFF
TRBV5-1	-	14	many	TRBJ2-1	TGCGCCAGCAGCCCGAGGAGGGGGCGGAATGAGCAGTTCTTC	CASSPRRGRNEQFF
TRBV4-1	-	14	few	TRBJ2-7	TGCGCCAGCAGCCGCCACGGGGGTCAATACGAGCAGTACTTC	CASSRHGGQYEQYF
TRBV28	-	15	few	TRBJ1-6	TGTGCCAGCAGTTTAATCCGGGCGGGTAATTCACCCCTCCACTTT	CASSLIRAGNSPLHF
TRBV28	-	14	many	TRBJ1-2	TGTGCCAGCTTGCCCGGACAGAATAACTATGGCTACACCTTC	CASLPGQNNYGYTF
TRBV11-2	-	14	many	TRBJ2-5	TGTGCCAGCAGCTTAGGATCTGTTCGGGAGACCCAGTACTTC	CASSLGSVRETQYF
TRBV4-1	-	14	-	TRBJ1-2	TGCGCCAGCAGCCAAGACGGCCCGGGCGATGGCTACACCTTC	CASSQDGPGDGYTF
TRBV12-3/TRBV12-4	-	12	many	TRBJ1-5	TGTGCCAGCAGTTTCCAGTCACAGCCCCAGCATTTT	CASSFQSQPQHF
TRBV7-9	-	15	few	TRBJ1-6	TGTGCCAGCAGCTTTTCAGGTGTTCCTAATTCACCCCTCCACTTT	CASSFSGVPNSPLHF
TRBV28	-	14	many	TRBJ2-3	TGTGCCAGCAGTCGCGTTCCTAGCACAGATACGCAGTATTTT	CASSRVPSTDTQYF
TRBV14	TRBD2	14	few	TRBJ2-5	TGTGCCAGCAGCCAAGTAGCGGGAAGGGAGACCCAGTACTTC	CASSQVAGRETQYF
TRBV5-1	TRBD1	16	-	TRBJ1-2	TGCGCCAGCAGGGGGGGCCCAAGACAGGGTCTCGATGGCTACACCTTC	CASRGGPRQGLDGYTF
TRBV6-1	-	14	few	TRBJ2-3	TGTGCCAGCAGTGGCCCACGAGGACCAGATACGCAGTATTTT	CASSGPRGPDTQYF
TRBV11-2	-	14	many	TRBJ1-2	TGTGCCAGCAGCTTAGGGGGGGTCGGCTATGGCTACACCTTC	CASSLGGVGYGYTF
TRBV3-1	-	13	many	TRBJ2-1	TGTGCCAGCAGCGAGACGAGTCTGGATGAGCAGTTCTTC	CASSETSLDEQFF
TRBV19	-	13	few	TRBJ2-3	TGTGCCAGTAGTGTGGTCCCCCAAGATACGCAGTATTTT	CASSVVPQDTQYF
TRBV4-1	-	14	-	TRBJ2-1	TGCGCCAGCAGCCAACCAAGCTCCTACAATGAGCAGTTCTTC	CASSQPSSYNEQFF
TRBV3-1	-	14	-	TRBJ1-1	TGTGCCAGCAGCCCTCAGGGTAGTTGGACTGAAGCTTTCTTT	CASSPQGSWTEAFF
TRBV19	TRBD1	15	many	TRBJ2-7	TGTGCCAGTAGTATAAAGGCAGGGGGCTCCTACGAGCAGTACTTC	CASSIKAGGSYEQYF
TRBV20-1	TRBD1	14	-	TRBJ2-1	TGCAGTGCTAACTGGGACAGGGCGCCCTACGAGCAGTTCTTC	CSANWDRAPYEQFF
TRBV20-1	-	15	-	TRBJ1-6	TGCAGTGCTAGGGGTGACAGGACCGGAGGGTCACCCCTCCACTTT	CSARGDRTGGSPLHF
TRBV7-9	-	14	many	TRBJ2-3	TGTGCCAGCAGCTCCAGACTAGTGGCAGATACGCAGTATTTT	CASSSRLVADTQYF
TRBV9	-	16	many	TRBJ1-4	TGTGCCAGCAGCGTAGGTGGCAGCCATGGATATGAAAAACTGTTTTTT	CASSVGGSHGYEKLFF
TRBV10-2	TRBD1	15	few	TRBJ2-7	TGCGCCAGCAGACCCCGACAGGGGGCGTTTAGCGAGCAGTACTTC	CASRPRQGAFSEQYF
TRBV27	-	13	-	TRBJ1-6	TGTGCCAGCAGTTTAGGGGTTGACTCACCCCTCCACTTT	CASSLGVDSPLHF
TRBV4-1	-	16	-	TRBJ2-7	TGCGCCAGCAGCCAAGGGGTCCGAGAGGGGGGCTACGAGCAGTACTTC	CASSQGVREGGYEQYF
TRBV7-9	-	18	many	TRBJ1-1	TGTGCCAGCAGCCCAGGCGGGCAGGGTGGCGTCATGAACACTGAAGCTTTCTTT	CASSPGGQGGVMNTEAFF
TRBV6-1	-	13	-	TRBJ1-5	TGTGCCAGCAGTGAAAGCTTCTCTCTGCCCCAGCATTTT	CASSESFSLPQHF
TRBV10-3	TRBD1	14	-	TRBJ2-7	TGTGCCATCAGCTCCGGGACAGGGTCCTACGAGCAGTACTTC	CAISSGTGSYEQYF
TRBV3-1	TRBD1	14	many	TRBJ1-2	TGTGCCAGCAGCGGACCGGGACAGCGATATGGCTACACCTTC	CASSGPGQRYGYTF